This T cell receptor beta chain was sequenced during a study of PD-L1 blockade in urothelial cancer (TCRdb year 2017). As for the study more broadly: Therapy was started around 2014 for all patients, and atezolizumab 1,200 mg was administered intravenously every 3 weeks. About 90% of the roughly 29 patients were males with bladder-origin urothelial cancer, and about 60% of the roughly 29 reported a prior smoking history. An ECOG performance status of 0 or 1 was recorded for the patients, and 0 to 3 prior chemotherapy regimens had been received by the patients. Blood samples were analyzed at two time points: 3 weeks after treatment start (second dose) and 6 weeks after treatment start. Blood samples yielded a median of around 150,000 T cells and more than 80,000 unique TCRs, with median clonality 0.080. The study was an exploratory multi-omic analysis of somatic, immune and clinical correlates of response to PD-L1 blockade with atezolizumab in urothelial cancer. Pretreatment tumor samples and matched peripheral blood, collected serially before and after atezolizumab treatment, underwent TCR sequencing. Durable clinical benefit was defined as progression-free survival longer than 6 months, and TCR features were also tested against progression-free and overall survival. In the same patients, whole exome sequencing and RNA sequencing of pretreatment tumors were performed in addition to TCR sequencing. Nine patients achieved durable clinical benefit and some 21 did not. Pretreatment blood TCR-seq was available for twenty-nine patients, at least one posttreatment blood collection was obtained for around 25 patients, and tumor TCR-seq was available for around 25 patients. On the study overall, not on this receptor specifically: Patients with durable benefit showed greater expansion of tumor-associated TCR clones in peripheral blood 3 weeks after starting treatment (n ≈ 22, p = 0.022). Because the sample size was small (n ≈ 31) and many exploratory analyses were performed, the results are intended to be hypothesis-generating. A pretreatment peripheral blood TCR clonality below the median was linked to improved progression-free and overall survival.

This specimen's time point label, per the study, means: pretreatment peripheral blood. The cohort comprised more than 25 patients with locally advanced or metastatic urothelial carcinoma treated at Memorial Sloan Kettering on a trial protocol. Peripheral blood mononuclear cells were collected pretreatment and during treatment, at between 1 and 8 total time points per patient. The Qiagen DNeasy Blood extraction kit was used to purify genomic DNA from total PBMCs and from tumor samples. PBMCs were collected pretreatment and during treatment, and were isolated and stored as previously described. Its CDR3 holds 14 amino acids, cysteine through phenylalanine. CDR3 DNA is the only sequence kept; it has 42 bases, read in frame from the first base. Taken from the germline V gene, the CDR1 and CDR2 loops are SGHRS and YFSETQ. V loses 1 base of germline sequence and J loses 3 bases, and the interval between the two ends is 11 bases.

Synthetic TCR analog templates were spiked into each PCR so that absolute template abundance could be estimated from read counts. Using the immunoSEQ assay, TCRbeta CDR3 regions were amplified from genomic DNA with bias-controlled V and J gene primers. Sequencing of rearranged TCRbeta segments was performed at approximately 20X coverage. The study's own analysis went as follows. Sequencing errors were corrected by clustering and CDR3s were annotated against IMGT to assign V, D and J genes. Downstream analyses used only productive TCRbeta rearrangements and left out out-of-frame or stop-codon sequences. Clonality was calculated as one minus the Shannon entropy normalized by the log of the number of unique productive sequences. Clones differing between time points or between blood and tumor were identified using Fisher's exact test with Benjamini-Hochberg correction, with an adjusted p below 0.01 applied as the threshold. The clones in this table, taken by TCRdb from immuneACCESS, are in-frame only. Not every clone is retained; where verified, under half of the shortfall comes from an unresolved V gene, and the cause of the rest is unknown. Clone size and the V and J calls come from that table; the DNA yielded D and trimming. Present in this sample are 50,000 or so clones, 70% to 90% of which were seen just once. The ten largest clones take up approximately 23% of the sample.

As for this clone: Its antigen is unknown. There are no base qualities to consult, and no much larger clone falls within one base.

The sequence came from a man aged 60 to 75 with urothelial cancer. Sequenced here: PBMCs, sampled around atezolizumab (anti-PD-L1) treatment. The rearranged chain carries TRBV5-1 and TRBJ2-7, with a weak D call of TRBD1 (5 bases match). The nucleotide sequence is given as TGCGCCAGCAGCTTGATGGACATGAGCTACGAGCAGTACTTC. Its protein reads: CASSLMDMSYEQYF.